Included here is one T cell receptor (beta chain) sequence, with context. No cognate antigen has been identified for it. One end of the junction does not line up with germline, which may come from a read error. Library construction relied on multiplex PCR. The sample was run on an Illumina HiSeq 4000. CDR3 regions were amplified by Arm-PCR with iRepertoire HTBI primers to construct TCR beta libraries. Before sequencing, the PCR products went through gel purification. The authors processed their data as follows. A total of under 80 TRBV and 14 TRBJ segments were identified across samples and were used for gene usage analysis of CDR3 amino acid clonotypes. COPE and FqMerger were used to merge filtered high-quality paired reads into contigs. BLAST was used to align contigs to IMGT TRBV, TRBD and TRBJ reference genes, with CDR3 defined following IMGT. Any clonotype with a frequency above 0.1% was counted as a highly expanded clone. Repertoire diversity was measured by Shannon entropy, and V-J evenness by the Gini coefficient. A clonotype found in more than one individual was treated as public. The public sequencing data were trimmed at Q25 with fastp and processed into clonotypes with MiXCR by TCRdb, which kept only in-frame beta chains. Rows are unified per CDR3 protein, each entry keeping the most common DNA and genes. These V and J calls are TCRdb output, not the study's own analysis. Recorded for this sample are 520,000 or so distinct CDR3 sequences; around 13% of them occurred a single time. The ten largest clonotypes hold over 7% of the sample.

Spanning cysteine to phenylalanine, the CDR3 consists of 18 amino acids. Only CDR3 DNA is held: 54 bases, read in frame from base 1. The sample originates from a study of regulatory T cells in long-lasting Graves disease (dated by TCRdb to 2020 to 2023). For the wider study: Antithyroid drugs had been taken for less than 3 months by newly diagnosed Graves' disease patients. The study was conducted in China and was registered as a clinical trial. Peripheral blood TCR sequencing and RNA sequencing compared persistent Graves' disease patients with newly diagnosed Graves' disease patients. A total of roughly 35 samples underwent TCR sequencing: some 13 from persistent and some 20 from newly diagnosed Graves' disease patients. Here is what the overall study found, with its caveats: The small sample size was acknowledged by the authors as a limitation that may reduce accuracy. Patients with persistent disease shared more public clonotypes (under 3,000) than newly diagnosed patients did (more than 900). Compared with newly diagnosed patients, patients with persistent Graves' disease had lower TCR Shannon entropy and fewer highly expanded clones, which suggests clonal expansion. Peripheral blood alone was examined, since thyroid tissue, which constituted the primary lesion, could not be accessed. Sequencing and analysis were limited to the TCR beta chain. TRBV28, TRBJ1-2 and TRBJ2-5 were preferentially used in persistent disease, while TRBV20-1 and TRBJ2-1 were favored in newly diagnosed disease.

In the paper's terms, the time point label means: newly diagnosed GD, antithyroid drugs for less than 3 months. For both TCR sequencing and RNA sequencing, RNA was extracted from PBMCs in TRIzol. The diagnosis of Graves' disease followed American Thyroid Association guidelines. Patients for the study were recruited at an endocrinology department in Xi'an, China. Each patient gave 9 to 10 milliliters of peripheral blood, collected in an EDTA anticoagulant tube. Ficoll Paque Plus density gradient separation was used to isolate PBMCs, and no further T cell sorting was done. An Agilent 2100 Bioanalyzer and agarose gel were used to assess RNA quality, and a NanoDrop 2000 was used to measure RNA concentration. This same sample was also part of a study on T cells in Graves' hyperthyroidism and ophthalmopathy. That second report states: Stable Graves' hyperthyroidism was defined as the absence of progression to ophthalmopathy over 18 months of follow-up. Hyperthyroidism patients were newly diagnosed, had a disease duration of under 2 months, and were aged 18 to 65 years. The study excluded patients with uncontrolled infections, other autoimmune diseases, pregnancy or lactation. Diagnoses relied on clinical symptoms, serum thyroxine and TRAb, thyroid ultrasound and orbital computed tomography. The first round of RT-PCR for the TCR CDR3 was performed with the HTBI primer set and the Qiagen OneStep RT-PCR kit. Most expanded thyroid clonotypes (frequency above 0.001) were also found in blood, which suggests that blood repertoires may mirror thyroid immune responses. A 13 V-J signature model separated ophthalmopathy from stable hyperthyroidism, with approximately 87% sensitivity and about 81% specificity in cross-validation and 80%/75% in testing. In validation, the model predicted progression to ophthalmopathy with approximately 71% sensitivity and approximately 78% specificity, a median of about six months before onset. To identify distinguishing TCR V-J signatures, a discovery cohort of roughly 100 patients was used, comprising some 45 with Graves' ophthalmopathy and around 60 with stable Graves' hyperthyroidism. Prospective prediction of ophthalmopathy was tested in an independent validation cohort of fewer than 20 hyperthyroidism patients and some 17 patients who later progressed to ophthalmopathy. The roughly 100 discovery patients were randomly divided into training and test sets at a 7:3 ratio. The study also compared thyroid tissue and blood T-cell repertoires from a handful of Graves' hyperthyroidism patients. After sampling, hyperthyroidism patients received methimazole starting at 30 mg daily, and ophthalmopathy patients received high-dose intravenous methylprednisolone. Libraries were constructed in a second round of multiplex PCR, after which size selection and purification were carried out. Sequencing of the libraries was done on an Illumina HiSeq2000 using paired-end 100 bp reads. Raw data were processed with SOAPnuke, discarding reads with adapters, uncalled bases, mean Phred below 15, or no exact constant-primer or identifier match. High-quality paired reads were merged using COPE v1.2.5, and each unique nucleotide sequence was defined as a clonotype. MiTCR v1.1 was used to align clonotypes to the IMGT TRBV, TRBD and TRBJ reference segments. The analysis was restricted to V-J combinations with a frequency above 0.0001, which together covered 99% to 99.2% of the repertoires. A TCS score was defined as the ratio of F50 (clonal expansion) to E x V (chaos), with BLOSUM62-based TCRdist applied between CDR3 peptides within each V-J. Welch's t-statistics and random forest reduced roughly 500 V-J features to 10 to 15, which were used in a naive Bayes classifier (R e1071). No statistical method was used to set the sample size in advance, and investigators knew the group allocation. According to the paper, TCR Vbeta CDR3 sequencing was carried out on roughly 130 peripheral blood samples, which came from more than 40 ophthalmopathy, around 75 hyperthyroidism and approximately 17 progressor patients.

This receptor was obtained from a woman aged 25 to 39 with Graves disease. Donor details come from another sample of the same person, matched by shared clones. Sequencing used peripheral blood mononuclear cells (PBMCs), obtained at new diagnosis, from a patient treated with antithyroid drugs. The chain was built from TRBV12-3 or TRBV12-4 and TRBJ2-2; the D gene is possibly TRBD2, with 6 bases matching. The CDR3 reads as follows: CASSRGLFGGVGTGELVF. The sequenced DNA: TGTGCCAGCAGCCGCGGCCTATTCGGGGGAGTCGGGACCGGGGAGCTGGTTTTT.